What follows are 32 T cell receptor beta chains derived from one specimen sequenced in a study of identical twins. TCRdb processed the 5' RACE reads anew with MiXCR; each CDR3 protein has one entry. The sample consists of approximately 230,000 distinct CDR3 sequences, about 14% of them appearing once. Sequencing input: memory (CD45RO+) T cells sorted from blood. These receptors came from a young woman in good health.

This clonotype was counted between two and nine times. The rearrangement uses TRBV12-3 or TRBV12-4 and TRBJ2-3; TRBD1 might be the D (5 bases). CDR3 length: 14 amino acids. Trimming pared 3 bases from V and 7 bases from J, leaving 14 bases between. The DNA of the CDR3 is TGTGCCAGCAGTTTTTCAGGGTTTGGAAATACGCAGTATTTT. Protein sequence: CASSFSGFGNTQYF.

The CDR3 coding sequence is TGTGCCAGCAGCCCACCCCCGCCGCGCGAGCAGTTCTTC. It specifies CASSPPPPREQFF. The chain uses TRBV7-3 and TRBJ2-1; D is unclear. Germline V gene lookup returns CDR1 SGHTA and CDR2 FQGTGA. The CDR3 consists of 13 residues. V was shortened by 5 bases and J by 10 bases, with 15 bases between the two germline ends.

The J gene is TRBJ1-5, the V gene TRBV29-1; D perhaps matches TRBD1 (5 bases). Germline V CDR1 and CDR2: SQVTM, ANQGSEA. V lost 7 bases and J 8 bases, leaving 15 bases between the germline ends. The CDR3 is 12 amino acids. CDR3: CSAGTDGEPQHF. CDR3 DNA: TGCAGCGCCGGGACGGATGGGGAGCCCCAGCATTTT.

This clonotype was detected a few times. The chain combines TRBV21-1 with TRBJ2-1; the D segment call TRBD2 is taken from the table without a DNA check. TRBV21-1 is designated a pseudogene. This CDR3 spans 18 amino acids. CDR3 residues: CASSKAGPAGVSYNEQFF. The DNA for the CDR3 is TGTGCCAGCAGCAAAGCGGGGCCAGCGGGAGTCTCCTACAATGAGCAGTTCTTC.

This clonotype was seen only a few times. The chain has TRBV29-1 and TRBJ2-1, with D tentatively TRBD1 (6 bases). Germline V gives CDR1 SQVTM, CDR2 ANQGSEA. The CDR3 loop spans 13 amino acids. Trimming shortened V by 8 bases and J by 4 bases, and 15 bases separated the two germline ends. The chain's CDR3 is CSHAETGYNEQFF. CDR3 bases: TGCAGCCACGCCGAGACAGGTTACAATGAGCAGTTCTTC.

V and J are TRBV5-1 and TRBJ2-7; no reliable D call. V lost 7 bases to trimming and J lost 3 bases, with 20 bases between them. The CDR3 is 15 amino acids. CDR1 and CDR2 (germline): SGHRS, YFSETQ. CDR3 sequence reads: CASSESPTPFYEQYF. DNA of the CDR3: TGCGCCAGCTCTGAGAGCCCCACACCATTCTACGAGCAGTACTTC.

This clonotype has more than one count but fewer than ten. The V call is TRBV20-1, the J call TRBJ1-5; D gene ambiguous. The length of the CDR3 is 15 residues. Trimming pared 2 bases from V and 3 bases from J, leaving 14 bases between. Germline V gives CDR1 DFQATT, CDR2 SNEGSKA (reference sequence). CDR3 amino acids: CSARTTGRVNQPQHF. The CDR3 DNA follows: TGCAGTGCTAGAACGACGGGTAGGGTCAATCAGCCCCAGCATTTT.

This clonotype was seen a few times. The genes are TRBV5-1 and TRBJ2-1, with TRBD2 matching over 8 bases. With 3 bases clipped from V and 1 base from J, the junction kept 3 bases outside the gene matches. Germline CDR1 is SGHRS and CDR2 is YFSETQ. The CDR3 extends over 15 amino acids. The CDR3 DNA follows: TGCGCCAGCAGCTCGGGACTAGTTTCCTACAATGAGCAGTTCTTC. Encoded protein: CASSSGLVSYNEQFF.

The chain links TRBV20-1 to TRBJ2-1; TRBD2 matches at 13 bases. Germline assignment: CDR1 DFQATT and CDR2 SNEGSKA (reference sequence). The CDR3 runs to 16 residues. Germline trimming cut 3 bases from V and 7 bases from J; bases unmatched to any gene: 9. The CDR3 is CSARATSGRAGNEQFF. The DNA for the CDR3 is TGCAGTGCTAGGGCTACTAGCGGGAGGGCCGGGAATGAGCAGTTCTTC.

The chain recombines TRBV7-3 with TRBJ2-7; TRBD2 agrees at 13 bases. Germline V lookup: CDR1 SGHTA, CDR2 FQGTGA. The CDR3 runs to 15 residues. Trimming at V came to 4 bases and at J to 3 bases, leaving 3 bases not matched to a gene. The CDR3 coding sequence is TGTGCCAGCAGCTCCGGGACTAGCGGGAACTACGAGCAGTACTTC. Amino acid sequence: CASSSGTSGNYEQYF. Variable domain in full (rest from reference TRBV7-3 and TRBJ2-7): GAGVSQTPSNKVTEKGKYVELRCDPISGHTALYWYRQSLGQGPEFLIYFQGTGAADDSGLPNDRFFAVRPEGSVSTLKIQRTERGDSAVYLCASSSGTSGNYEQYFGPGTRLTVT.

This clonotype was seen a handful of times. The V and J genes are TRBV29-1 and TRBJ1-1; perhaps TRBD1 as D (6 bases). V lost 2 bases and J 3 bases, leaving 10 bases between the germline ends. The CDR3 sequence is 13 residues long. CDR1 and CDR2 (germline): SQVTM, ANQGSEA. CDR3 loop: CSVERQEYTEAFF. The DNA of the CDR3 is TGCAGCGTTGAACGACAGGAGTACACTGAAGCTTTCTTT.

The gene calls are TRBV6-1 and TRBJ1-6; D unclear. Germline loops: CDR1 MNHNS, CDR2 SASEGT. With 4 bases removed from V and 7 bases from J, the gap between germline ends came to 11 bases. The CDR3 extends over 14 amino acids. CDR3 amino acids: CASSAEQLNSPLHF. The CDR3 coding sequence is TGTGCCAGCAGTGCCGAGCAACTCAATTCACCCCTCCACTTT.

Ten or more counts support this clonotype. The CDR3 reads CASSRDRETGELFF. The CDR3 region has the DNA TGTGCCAGCAGCCGGGACAGGGAGACCGGGGAGCTGTTTTTT. This rearrangement joins TRBV12-3 or TRBV12-4 to TRBJ2-2, with TRBD1 matching over 9 bases. This CDR3 contains 14 residues. V dropped 6 bases and J dropped 5; count of bases not matched to a gene: 4.

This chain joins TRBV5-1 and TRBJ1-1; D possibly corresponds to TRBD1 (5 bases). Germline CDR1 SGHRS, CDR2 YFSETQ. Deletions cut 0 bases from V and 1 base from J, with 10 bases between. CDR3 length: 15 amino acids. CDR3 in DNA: TGCGCCAGCAGCTTGGTGGGGACCACGAACACTGAAGCTTTCTTT. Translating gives CASSLVGTTNTEAFF. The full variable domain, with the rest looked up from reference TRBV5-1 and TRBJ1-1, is KAGVTQTPRYLIKTRGQQVTLSCSPISGHRSVSWYQQTPGQGLQFLFEYFSETQRNKGNFPGRFSGRQFSNSRSEMNVSTLELGDSALYLCASSLVGTTNTEAFFGQGTRLTVV.

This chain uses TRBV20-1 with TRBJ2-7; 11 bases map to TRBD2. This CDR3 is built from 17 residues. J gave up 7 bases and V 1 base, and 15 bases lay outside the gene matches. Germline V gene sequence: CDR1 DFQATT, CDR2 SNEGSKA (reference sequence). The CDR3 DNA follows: TGCAGTGCTAGAGGCTCGATTACTAGCGGGAGAGTGGGGGAGCAGTACTTC. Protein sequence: CSARGSITSGRVGEQYF.

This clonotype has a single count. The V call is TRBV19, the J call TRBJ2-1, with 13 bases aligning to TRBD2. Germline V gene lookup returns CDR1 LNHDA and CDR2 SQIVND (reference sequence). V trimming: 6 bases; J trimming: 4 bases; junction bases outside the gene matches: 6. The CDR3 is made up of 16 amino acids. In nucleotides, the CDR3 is TGTGCCAGTAGAAGACTAGCGGGAGGCCGATACAATGAGCAGTTCTTC. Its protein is CASRRLAGGRYNEQFF.

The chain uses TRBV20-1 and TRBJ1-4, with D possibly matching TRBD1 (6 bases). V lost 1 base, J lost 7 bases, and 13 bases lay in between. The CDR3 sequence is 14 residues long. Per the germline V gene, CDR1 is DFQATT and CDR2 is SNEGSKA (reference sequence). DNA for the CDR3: TGCAGTGCTAGAGGTGATGGGGGGCGTGAAAAACTGTTTTTT. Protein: CSARGDGGREKLFF.

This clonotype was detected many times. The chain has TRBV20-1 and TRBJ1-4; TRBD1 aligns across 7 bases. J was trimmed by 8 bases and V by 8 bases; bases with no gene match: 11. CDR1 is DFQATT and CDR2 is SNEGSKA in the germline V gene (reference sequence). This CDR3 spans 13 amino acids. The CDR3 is CSPSTGLGEKLFF. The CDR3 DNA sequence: TGCAGTCCCTCGACAGGGCTTGGGGAAAAACTGTTTTTT.

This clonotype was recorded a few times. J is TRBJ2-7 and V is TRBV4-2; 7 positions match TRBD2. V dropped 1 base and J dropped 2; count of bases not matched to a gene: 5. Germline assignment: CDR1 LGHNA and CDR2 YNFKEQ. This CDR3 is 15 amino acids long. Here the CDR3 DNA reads TGTGCCAGCAGCCAAGGCCTAGCGGTTACCTACGAGCAGTACTTC. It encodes CASSQGLAVTYEQYF.

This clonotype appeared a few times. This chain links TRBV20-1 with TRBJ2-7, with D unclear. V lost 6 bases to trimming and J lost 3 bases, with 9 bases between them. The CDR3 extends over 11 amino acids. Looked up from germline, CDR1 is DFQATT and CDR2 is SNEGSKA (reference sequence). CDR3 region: CSATDNYEQYF. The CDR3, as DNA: TGCAGTGCGACTGACAACTACGAGCAGTACTTC.

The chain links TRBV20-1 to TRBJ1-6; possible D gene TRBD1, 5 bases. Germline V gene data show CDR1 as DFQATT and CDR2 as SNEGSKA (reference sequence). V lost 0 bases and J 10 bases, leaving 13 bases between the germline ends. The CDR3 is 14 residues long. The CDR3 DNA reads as TGCAGTGCTAGAGATCTGACAGTAAGGTCACCCCTCCACTTT. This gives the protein CSARDLTVRSPLHF.

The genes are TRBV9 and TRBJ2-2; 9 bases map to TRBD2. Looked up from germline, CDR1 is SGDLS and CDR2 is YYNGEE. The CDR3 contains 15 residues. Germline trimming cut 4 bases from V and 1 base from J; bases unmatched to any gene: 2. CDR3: CASSWRGGNTGELFF. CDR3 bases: TGTGCCAGCAGCTGGCGGGGGGGGAACACCGGGGAGCTGTTTTTT.

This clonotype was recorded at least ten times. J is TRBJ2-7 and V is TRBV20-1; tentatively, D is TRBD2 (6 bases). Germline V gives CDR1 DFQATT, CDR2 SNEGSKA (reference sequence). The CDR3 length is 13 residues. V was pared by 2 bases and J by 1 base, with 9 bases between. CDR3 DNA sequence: TGCAGTGCTAGAAGCGGGTTTTCCTACGAGCAGTACTTC. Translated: CSARSGFSYEQYF.

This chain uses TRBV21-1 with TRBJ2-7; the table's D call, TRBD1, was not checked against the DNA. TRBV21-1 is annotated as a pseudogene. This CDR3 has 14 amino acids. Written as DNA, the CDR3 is TGTGCCAGCAGCAGGACTCACAGGGATTCGGAGCAGTACTTC. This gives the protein CASSRTHRDSEQYF.

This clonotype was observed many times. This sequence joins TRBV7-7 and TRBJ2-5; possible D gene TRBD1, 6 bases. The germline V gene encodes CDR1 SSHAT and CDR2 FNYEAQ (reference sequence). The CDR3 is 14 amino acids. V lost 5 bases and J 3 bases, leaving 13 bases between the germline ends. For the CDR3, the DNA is TGTGCCAGCAGCAAAACAGGGCGCGAAGAGACCCAGTACTTC. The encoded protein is CASSKTGREETQYF. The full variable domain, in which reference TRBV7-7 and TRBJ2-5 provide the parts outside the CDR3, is GAGVSQSPRYKVTKRGQDVTLRCDPISSHATLYWYQQALGQGPEFLTYFNYEAQPDKSGLPSDRFSAERPEGSISTLTIQRTEQRDSAMYRCASSKTGREETQYFGPGTRLLVL.

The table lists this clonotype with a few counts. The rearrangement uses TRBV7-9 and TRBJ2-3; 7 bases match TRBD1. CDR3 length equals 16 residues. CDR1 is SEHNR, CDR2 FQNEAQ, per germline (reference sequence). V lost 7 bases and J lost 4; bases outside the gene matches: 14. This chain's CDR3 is CASNLYLSQGADTQYF. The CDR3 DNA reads TGTGCCAGCAACCTTTATCTCTCCCAGGGGGCAGATACGCAGTATTTT.

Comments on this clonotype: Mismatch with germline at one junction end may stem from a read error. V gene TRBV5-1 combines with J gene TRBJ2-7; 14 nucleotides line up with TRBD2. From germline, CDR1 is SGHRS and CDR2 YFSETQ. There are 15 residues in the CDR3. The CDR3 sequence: CTSRSGTSGRNEQYF. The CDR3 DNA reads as TGCACCAGCAGAAGCGGGACTAGCGGGAGAAACGAGCAGTACTTC.

The CDR3 protein is CASSLRVTNEKLFF. The CDR3 DNA reads TGTGCCAGCAGCTTACGAGTCACTAATGAAAAACTGTTTTTT. V and J are TRBV11-2 and TRBJ1-4; no clear D gene. V was pared by 2 bases and J by 2 bases, with 6 bases between. This CDR3 spans 14 amino acids. From germline, CDR1 is SGHAT and CDR2 FQNNGV. Together with reference TRBV11-2 and TRBJ1-4, the CDR3 gives the full variable domain: EAGVAQSPRYKIIEKRQSVAFWCNPISGHATLYWYQQILGQGPKLLIQFQNNGVVDDSQLPKDRFSAERLKGVDSTLKIQPAKLEDSAVYLCASSLRVTNEKLFFGSGTQLSVL.

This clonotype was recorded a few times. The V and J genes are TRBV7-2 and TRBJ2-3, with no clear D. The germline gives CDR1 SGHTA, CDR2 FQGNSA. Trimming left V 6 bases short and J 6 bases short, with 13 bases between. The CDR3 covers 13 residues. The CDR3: CASRPSALDTQYF. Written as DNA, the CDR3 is TGTGCCAGCAGGCCTTCGGCGCTGGATACGCAGTATTTT. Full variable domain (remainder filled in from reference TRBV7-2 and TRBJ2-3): GAGVSQSPSNKVTEKGKDVELRCDPISGHTALYWYRQSLGQGLEFLIYFQGNSAPDKSGLPSDRFSAERTGGSVSTLTIQRTQQEDSAVYLCASRPSALDTQYFGPGTRLTVL.

As DNA, the CDR3 is TGCGCCAGCAGTGAGTCAGTACAGCACCTGAACACCGGGGAGCTGTTTTTT. Protein: CASSESVQHLNTGELFF. The chain uses TRBV10-2 and TRBJ2-2, with unresolved D. Per the germline V gene, CDR1 is WSHSY and CDR2 is SAAADI. V was shortened by 0 bases and J by 1 base, with 12 bases between the two germline ends. The CDR3 spans 17 residues.

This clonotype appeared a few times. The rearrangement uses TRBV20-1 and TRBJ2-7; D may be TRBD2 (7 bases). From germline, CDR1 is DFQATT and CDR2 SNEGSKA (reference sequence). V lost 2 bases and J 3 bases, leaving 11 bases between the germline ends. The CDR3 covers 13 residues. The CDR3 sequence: CSARSGGVYEQYF. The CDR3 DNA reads TGCAGTGCTAGATCGGGGGGCGTCTACGAGCAGTACTTC.

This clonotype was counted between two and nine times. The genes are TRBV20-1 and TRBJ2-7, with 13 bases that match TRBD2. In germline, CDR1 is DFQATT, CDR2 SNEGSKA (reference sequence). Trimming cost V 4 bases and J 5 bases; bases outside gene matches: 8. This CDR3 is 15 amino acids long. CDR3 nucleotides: TGCAGTGCTATCCGGACTAGCGGGAGTTACAACGAGCAGTACTTC. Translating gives CSAIRTSGSYNEQYF.